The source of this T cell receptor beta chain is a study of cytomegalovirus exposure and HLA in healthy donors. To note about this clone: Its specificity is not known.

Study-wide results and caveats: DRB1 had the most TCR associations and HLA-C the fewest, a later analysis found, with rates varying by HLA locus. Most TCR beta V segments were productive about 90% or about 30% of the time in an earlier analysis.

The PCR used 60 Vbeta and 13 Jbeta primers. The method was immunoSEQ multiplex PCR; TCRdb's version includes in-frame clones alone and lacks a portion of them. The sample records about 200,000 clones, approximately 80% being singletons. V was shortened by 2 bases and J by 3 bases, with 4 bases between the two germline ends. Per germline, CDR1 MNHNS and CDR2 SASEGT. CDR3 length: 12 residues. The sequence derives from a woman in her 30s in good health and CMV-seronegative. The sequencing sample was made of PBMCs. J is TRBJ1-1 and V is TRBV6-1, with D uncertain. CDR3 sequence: CASSELDTEAFF. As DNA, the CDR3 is TGTGCCAGCAGTGAATTAGACACTGAAGCTTTCTTT.